The clone carrying this T cell receptor beta chain showed up just a few times. The antigen is undetermined. Trimming stripped 5 bases from V and 1 base from J, with 7 bases between. Germline V CDR1 and CDR2: GTSNPN, SVGIG (reference sequence). The CDR3 contains 12 residues. These data are taken from a study of cytomegalovirus exposure and HLA in healthy donors. Study-level results: Over 150 TCR beta chains were listed as cytomegalovirus-associated. CMV antigen specificity of a few CMV-associated chains was confirmed in vitro. After further analysis at a later stage, under 20,000 TCR beta sequences were associated with HLA alleles at 0.05 false discovery rate.

60 Vbeta and 13 Jbeta primers were used in PCR. Libraries were prepared by immunoSEQ multiplex PCR; TCRdb keeps only in-frame clonotypes and omits some of them. The profile shows 130,000 to 150,000 clones, roughly 76% of them singletons. The sequenced sample consisted of PBMCs. V gene TRBV30 combines with J gene TRBJ2-3; no clear D gene. The clonotype originates from a young man in good health and CMV-seronegative. The CDR3 bases are TGTGCCTGGGAGGTAGGCACAGATACGCAGTATTTT. Amino acid sequence: CAWEVGTDTQYF.